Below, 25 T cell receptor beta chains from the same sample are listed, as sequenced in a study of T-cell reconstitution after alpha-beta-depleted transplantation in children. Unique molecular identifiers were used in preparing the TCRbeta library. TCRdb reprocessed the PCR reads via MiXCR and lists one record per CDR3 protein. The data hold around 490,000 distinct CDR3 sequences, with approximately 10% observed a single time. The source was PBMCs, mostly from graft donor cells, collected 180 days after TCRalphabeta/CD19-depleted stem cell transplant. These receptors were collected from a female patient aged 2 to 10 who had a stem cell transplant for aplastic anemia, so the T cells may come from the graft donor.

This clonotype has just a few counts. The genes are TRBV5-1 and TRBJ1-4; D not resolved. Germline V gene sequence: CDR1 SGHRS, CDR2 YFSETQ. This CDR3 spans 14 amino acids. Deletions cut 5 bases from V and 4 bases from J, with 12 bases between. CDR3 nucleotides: TGCGCCAGCAGGTTCTCCCTCCTTAATGAAAAACTGTTTTTT. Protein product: CASRFSLLNEKLFF.

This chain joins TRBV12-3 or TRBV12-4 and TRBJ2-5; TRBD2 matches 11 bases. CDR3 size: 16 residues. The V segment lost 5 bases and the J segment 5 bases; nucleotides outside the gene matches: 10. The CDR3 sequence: CASSRHSGGGGETQYF. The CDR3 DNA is TGTGCCAGCAGTCGCCATAGCGGGGGGGGTGGGGAGACCCAGTACTTC.

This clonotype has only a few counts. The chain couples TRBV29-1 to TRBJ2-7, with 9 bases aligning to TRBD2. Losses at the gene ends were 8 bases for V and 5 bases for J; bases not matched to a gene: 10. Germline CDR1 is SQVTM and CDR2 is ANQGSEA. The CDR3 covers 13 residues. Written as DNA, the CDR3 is TGCAGCATCAGCCCGGGACTAGCCAACGAGCAGTACTTC. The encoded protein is CSISPGLANEQYF.

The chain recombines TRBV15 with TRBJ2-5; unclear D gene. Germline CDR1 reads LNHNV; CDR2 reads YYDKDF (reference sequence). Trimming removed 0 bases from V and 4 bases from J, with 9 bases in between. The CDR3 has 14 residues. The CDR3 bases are TGTGCCACCAGCAGAGATTTGGTGCGAGAGACCCAGTACTTC. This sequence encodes CATSRDLVRETQYF.

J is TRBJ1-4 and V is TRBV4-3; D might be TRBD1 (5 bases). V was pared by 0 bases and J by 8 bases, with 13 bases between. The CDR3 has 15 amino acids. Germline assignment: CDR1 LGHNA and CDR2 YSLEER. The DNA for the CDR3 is TGCGCCAGCAGCCAAGATAACGGCTCAGGGGAAAAACTGTTTTTT. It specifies CASSQDNGSGEKLFF.

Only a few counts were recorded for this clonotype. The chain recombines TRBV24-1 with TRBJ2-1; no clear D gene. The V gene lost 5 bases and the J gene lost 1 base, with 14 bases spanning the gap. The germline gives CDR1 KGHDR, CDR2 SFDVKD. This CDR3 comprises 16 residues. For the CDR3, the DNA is TGTGCCACCAGTGCCCCAGGACCGAAGTCCTACAATGAGCAGTTCTTC. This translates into CATSAPGPKSYNEQFF.

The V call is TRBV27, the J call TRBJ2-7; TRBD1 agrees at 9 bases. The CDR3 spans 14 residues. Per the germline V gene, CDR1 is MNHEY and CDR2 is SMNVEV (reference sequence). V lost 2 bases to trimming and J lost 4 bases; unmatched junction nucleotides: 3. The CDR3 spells CASSLRTGDYEQYV. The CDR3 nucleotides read TGTGCCAGCAGTTTAAGGACAGGGGATTACGAGCAGTACGTC.

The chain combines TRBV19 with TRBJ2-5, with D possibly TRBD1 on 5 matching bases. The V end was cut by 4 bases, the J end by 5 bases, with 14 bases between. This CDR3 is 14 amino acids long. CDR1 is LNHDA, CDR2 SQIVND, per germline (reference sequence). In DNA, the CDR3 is TGTGCCAGTAGTAGCGACAGCTCCAGGGAGACCCAGTACTTC. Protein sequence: CASSSDSSRETQYF.

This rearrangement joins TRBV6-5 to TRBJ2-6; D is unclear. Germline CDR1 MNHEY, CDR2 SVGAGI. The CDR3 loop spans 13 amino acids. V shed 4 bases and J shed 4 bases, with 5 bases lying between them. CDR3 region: CASSSQGANVLTF. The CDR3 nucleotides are TGTGCCAGCAGTTCCCAGGGGGCCAACGTCCTGACTTTC.

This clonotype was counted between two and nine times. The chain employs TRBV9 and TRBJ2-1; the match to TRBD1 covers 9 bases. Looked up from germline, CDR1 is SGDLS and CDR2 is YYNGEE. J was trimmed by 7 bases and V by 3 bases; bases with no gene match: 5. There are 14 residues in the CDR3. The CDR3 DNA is TGTGCCAGCAGCGCGGGACAGGGCCGGAATGAGCAGTTCTTC. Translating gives CASSAGQGRNEQFF.

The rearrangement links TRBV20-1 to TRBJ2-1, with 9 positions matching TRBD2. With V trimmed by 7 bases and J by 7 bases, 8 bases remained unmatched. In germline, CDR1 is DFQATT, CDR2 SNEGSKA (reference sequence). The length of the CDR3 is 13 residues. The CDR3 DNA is TGCAGTGTCACGGGACTAGCTTGGAATGAGCAGTTCTTC. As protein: CSVTGLAWNEQFF.

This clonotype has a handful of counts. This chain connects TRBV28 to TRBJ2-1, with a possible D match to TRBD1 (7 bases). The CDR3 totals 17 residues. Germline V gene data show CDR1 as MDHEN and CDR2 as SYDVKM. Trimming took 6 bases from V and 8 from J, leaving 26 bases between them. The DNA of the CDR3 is TGTGCCAGCAGCAACCCTCCGGTTGGTCCAGGGGGGTATGAGCAGTTCTTC. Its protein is CASSNPPVGPGGYEQFF.

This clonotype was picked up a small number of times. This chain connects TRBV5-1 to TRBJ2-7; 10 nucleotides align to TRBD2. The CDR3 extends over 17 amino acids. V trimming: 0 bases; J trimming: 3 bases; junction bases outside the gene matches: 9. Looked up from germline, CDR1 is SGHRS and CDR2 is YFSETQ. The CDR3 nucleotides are TGCGCCAGCAGCTTGGAATACACTAGCGGGGCATACTACGAGCAGTACTTC. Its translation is CASSLEYTSGAYYEQYF.

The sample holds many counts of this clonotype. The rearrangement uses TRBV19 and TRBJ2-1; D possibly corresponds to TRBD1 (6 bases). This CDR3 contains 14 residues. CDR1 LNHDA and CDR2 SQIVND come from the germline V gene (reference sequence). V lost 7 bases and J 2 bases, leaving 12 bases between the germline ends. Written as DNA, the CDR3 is TGTGCCAGTAAACAGGGAAAGACCTACAATGAGCAGTTCTTC. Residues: CASKQGKTYNEQFF.

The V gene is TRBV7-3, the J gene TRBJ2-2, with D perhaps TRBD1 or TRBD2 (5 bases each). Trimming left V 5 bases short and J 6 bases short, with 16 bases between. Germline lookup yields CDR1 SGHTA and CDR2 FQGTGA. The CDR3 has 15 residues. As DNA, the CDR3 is TGTGCCAGCAGCCGGACTCCCCGAGGGGCCGGGGAGCTGTTTTTT. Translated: CASSRTPRGAGELFF.

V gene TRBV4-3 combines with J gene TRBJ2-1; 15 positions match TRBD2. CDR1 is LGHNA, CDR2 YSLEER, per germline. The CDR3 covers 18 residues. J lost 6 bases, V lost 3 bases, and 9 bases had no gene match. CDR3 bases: TGCGCCAGCAGCCAGGCACCGGGACTAGCGGGAGGAGGCAATGAGCAGTTCTTC. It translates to CASSQAPGLAGGGNEQFF.

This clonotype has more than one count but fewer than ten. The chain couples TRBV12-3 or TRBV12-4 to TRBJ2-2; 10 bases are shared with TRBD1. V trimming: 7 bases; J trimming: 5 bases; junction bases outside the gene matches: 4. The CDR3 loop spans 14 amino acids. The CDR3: CASIRTGGTGELFF. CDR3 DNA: TGTGCCAGCATCAGGACAGGGGGAACCGGGGAGCTGTTTTTT.

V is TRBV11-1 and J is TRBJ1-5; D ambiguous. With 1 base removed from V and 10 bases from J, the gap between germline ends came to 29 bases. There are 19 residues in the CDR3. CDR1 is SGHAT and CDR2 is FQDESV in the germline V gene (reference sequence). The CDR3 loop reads CASSLVVGPITYESKPQHF. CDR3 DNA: TGTGCCAGCAGCTTAGTTGTAGGGCCCATTACATACGAAAGCAAACCCCAGCATTTT.

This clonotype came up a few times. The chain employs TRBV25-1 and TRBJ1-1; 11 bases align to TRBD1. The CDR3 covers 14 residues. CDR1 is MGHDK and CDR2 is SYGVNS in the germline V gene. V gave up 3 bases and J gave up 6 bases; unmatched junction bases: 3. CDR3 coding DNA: TGTGCCAGCAGTGACTGGGACAGGGGGGCTGAAGCTTTCTTT. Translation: CASSDWDRGAEAFF.

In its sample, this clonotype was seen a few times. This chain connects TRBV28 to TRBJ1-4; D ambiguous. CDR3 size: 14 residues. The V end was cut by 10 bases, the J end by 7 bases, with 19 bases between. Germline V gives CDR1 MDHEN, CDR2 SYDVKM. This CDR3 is CATFGEVESEKLFF. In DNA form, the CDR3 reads TGTGCCACCTTCGGGGAGGTGGAAAGTGAAAAACTGTTTTTT.

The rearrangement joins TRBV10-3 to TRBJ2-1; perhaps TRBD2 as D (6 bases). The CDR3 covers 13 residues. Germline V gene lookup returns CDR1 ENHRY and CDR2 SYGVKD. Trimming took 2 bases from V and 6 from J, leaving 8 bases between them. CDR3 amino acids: CAISEALANEQFF. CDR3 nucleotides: TGTGCCATCAGTGAGGCACTAGCCAATGAGCAGTTCTTC.

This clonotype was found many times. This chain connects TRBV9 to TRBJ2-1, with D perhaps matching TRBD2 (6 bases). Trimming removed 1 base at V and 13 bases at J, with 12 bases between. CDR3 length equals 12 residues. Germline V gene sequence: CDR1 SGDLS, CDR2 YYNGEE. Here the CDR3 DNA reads TGTGCCAGCAGCGTACTAGCGAGCCCACAGTTCTTC. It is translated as CASSVLASPQFF.

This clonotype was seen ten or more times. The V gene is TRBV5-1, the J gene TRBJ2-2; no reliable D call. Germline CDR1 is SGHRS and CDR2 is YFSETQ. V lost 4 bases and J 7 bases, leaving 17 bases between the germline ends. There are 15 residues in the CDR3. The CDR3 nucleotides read TGCGCCAGCAGCCCTTTTCGCGGAACGGGCGGGGAGCTGTTTTTT. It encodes CASSPFRGTGGELFF. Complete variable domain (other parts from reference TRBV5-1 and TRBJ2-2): KAGVTQTPRYLIKTRGQQVTLSCSPISGHRSVSWYQQTPGQGLQFLFEYFSETQRNKGNFPGRFSGRQFSNSRSEMNVSTLELGDSALYLCASSPFRGTGGELFFGEGSRLTVL.

CDR3 nucleotides: TGTGCCGGGGGGACTAGCGGGAGTTACGAGCAGTACGTC. The encoded protein is CAGGTSGSYEQYV. The rearrangement uses TRBV6-2 or TRBV6-3 and TRBJ2-7; the match to TRBD2 covers 14 bases. The CDR3 length is 13 residues. V was clipped by 11 bases and J by 4 bases; unmatched bases: 4. Germline CDR1 and CDR2: MNHEY and SVGEGT.

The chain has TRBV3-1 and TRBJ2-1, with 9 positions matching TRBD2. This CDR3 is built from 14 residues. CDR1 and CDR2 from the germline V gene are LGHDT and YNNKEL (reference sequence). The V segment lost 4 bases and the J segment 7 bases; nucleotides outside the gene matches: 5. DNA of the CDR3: TGTGCCAGCAGCCTACCTAGCGGGAAGAATGAGCAGTTCTTC. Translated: CASSLPSGKNEQFF.